A single sample gave rise to the 16 T cell receptor beta chains below, sequenced in a study of cytomegalovirus exposure and HLA in healthy donors. PCR used 60 Vbeta primers and 13 Jbeta primers. Generated by immunoSEQ multiplex PCR, the TCRdb table keeps only in-frame clones and is missing some. The table shows 62,000 or so clones, with around 87% occurring only once. The sample comprised PBMCs. The origin of the receptors is a man between 18 and 29 years old in good health and CMV-seronegative.

The V and J genes are TRBV19 and TRBJ2-5, with 9 bases that match TRBD1. The CDR3 is made up of 14 amino acids. Germline V gene sequence: CDR1 LNHDA, CDR2 SQIVND (reference sequence). V trimming: 9 bases; J trimming: 3 bases; junction bases outside the gene matches: 8. This chain's CDR3 is CASSETGGEETQYF. DNA for the CDR3: TGTGCCAGCAGCGAGACAGGGGGTGAAGAGACCCAGTACTTC.

The gene calls are TRBV18 and TRBJ2-3; 8 bases map to TRBD1. Germline-derived CDR1 and CDR2 are KGHSH and LQKENI. The CDR3 has 14 residues. Germline trimming cut 4 bases from V and 1 base from J; bases unmatched to any gene: 1. In nucleotides, the CDR3 is TGTGCCAGCTCACAGGGACAGGGCACAGATACGCAGTATTTT. This sequence encodes CASSQGQGTDTQYF.

This chain connects TRBV28 to TRBJ2-3; 7 positions agree with TRBD2. Per germline, CDR1 MDHEN and CDR2 SYDVKM. Trimming took 3 bases from V and 4 from J; bases not matched to a gene: 4. CDR3 length: 14 residues. CDR3 protein: CASSFRLAPDTQYF. The CDR3 DNA is TGTGCCAGCAGTTTCCGACTAGCCCCAGATACGCAGTATTTT.

V is TRBV6-5 and J is TRBJ2-7, with a possible D match to TRBD1 (5 bases). The germline gives CDR1 MNHEY, CDR2 SVGAGI. Trimming removed 4 bases at V and 2 bases at J, with 18 bases between. The CDR3 sequence is 16 residues long. The CDR3 is CASSSYRLTAPYEQYF. Here the CDR3 DNA reads TGTGCCAGCAGTTCTTACCGATTGACAGCTCCCTACGAGCAGTACTTC.

The chain recombines TRBV7-8 with TRBJ1-2, with unresolved D. CDR1 is SGHVS and CDR2 is FQNEAQ in the germline V gene. V lost 4 bases, J lost 5 bases, and 14 bases lay in between. This CDR3 has 14 residues. The CDR3 sequence is CASSSLGSLYGYTF. For the CDR3, the DNA is TGTGCCAGCAGCTCTCTAGGATCTCTTTATGGCTACACCTTC.

This clone was seen only a few times. V gene TRBV4-1 combines with J gene TRBJ2-2; TRBD2 agrees at 9 bases. The CDR3 consists of 17 residues. Germline loops: CDR1 MGHRA, CDR2 YSYEKL. V shed 0 bases and J 1 base; nucleotides not matched to a gene: 3. The CDR3 loop is CASSQESGGWNTGELFF. The CDR3 DNA reads as TGCGCCAGCAGCCAAGAAAGCGGGGGGTGGAACACCGGGGAGCTGTTTTTT.

The rearrangement joins TRBV27 to TRBJ2-1; D is unresolved. V was clipped by 3 bases and J by 5 bases, with 8 bases between them. Per the germline V gene, CDR1 is MNHEY and CDR2 is SMNVEV (reference sequence). This CDR3 is 13 amino acids long. CDR3 in DNA: TGTGCCAGCAGTTTGAGCCCTAACAATGAGCAGTTCTTC. Protein: CASSLSPNNEQFF.

V usage is TRBV28 and J usage is TRBJ1-4; D unresolved. V shed 5 bases and J shed 1 base, with 8 bases lying between them. The CDR3 covers 14 residues. The germline V gene has CDR1 MDHEN and CDR2 SYDVKM. The CDR3 is CASSRFRTNEKLFF. CDR3 coding DNA: TGTGCCAGCAGTCGTTTCAGAACTAATGAAAAACTGTTTTTT.

V is TRBV7-9 and J is TRBJ1-2, with 7 bases aligning to TRBD1. Germline V gives CDR1 SEHNR, CDR2 FQNEAQ (reference sequence). The trim removed 4 bases at V and 7 bases at J, leaving 21 bases unmatched. The CDR3 loop spans 18 amino acids. The CDR3: CASSSPVGGGRGEGGYTF. In DNA, the CDR3 is TGTGCCAGCAGCTCTCCGGTTGGAGGGGGCAGGGGGGAAGGTGGCTACACCTTC. The full variable domain, its missing parts supplied by reference TRBV7-9 and TRBJ1-2, is DTGVSQNPRHKITKRGQNVTFRCDPISEHNRLYWYRQTLGQGPEFLTYFQNEAQLEKSRLLSDRFSAERPKGSFSTLEIQRTEQGDSAMYLCASSSPVGGGRGEGGYTFGSGTRLTVV.

The J gene is TRBJ2-3, the V gene TRBV4-2; 9 bases match TRBD2. V was pared by 0 bases and J by 1 base, with 2 bases of the junction left unmatched. The CDR3 covers 16 residues. Germline V gene sequence: CDR1 LGHNA, CDR2 YNFKEQ. The CDR3 DNA sequence: TGTGCCAGCAGCCAAGATTGGACTAGCGGCACAGATACGCAGTATTTT. Translated: CASSQDWTSGTDTQYF.

This clone was counted once. The rearrangement joins TRBV28 to TRBJ1-1, with D perhaps matching TRBD1 (5 bases). V was pared by 3 bases and J by 8 bases, with 10 bases between. The CDR3 is 12 residues long. The V gene's germline CDR1 is MDHEN and CDR2 SYDVKM. The CDR3 sequence is CASSLGGVEAFF. The CDR3 nucleotides read TGTGCCAGCAGTTTGGGGGGAGTAGAAGCTTTCTTT.

The V and J genes are TRBV30 and TRBJ1-1; 10 bases match TRBD1. Per the germline V gene, CDR1 is GTSNPN and CDR2 is SVGIG (reference sequence). After removal of 5 bases from V and 1 base from J, the junction contained 7 bases not matched to a gene. CDR3 size: 15 residues. The chain's CDR3 is CAWEDRGLGNTEAFF. In DNA form, the CDR3 reads TGTGCCTGGGAAGACAGGGGGCTGGGGAACACTGAAGCTTTCTTT.

V is TRBV18 and J is TRBJ1-1; TRBD1 is a possible D gene (6 bases). Germline CDR1 is KGHSH and CDR2 is LQKENI. V shed 4 bases and J shed 3 bases, with 15 bases lying between them. The CDR3 totals 15 residues. CDR3 protein: CASSLLQGRDTEAFF. CDR3 sequence (DNA): TGTGCCAGCTCACTCCTACAGGGACGGGACACTGAAGCTTTCTTT.

The chain recombines TRBV6-5 with TRBJ2-5; TRBD1 matches 9 bases. Germline V gene data show CDR1 as MNHEY and CDR2 as SVGAGI. With 2 bases clipped from V and 4 bases from J, the junction kept 5 bases outside the gene matches. The CDR3 runs 15 residues. CDR3 nucleotides: TGTGCCAGCAGTTACGGGGGACAGGGTATAGAGACCCAGTACTTC. Its protein product is CASSYGGQGIETQYF.

The chain carries TRBV4-2 and TRBJ2-5, with TRBD1 identical over 7 bases. The J segment lost 7 bases and the V segment lost 3 bases, leaving 8 bases of the junction unmatched. This CDR3 contains 14 residues. Germline assignment: CDR1 LGHNA and CDR2 YNFKEQ. CDR3 residues: CASSQGGQDGTQYF. The CDR3, as DNA: TGTGCCAGCAGCCAGGGCGGACAGGATGGGACCCAGTACTTC.

The gene calls are TRBV7-3 and TRBJ1-6; 7 positions match TRBD1. CDR1 SGHTA and CDR2 FQGTGA come from the germline V gene. Trimming removed 2 bases from V and 6 bases from J; junction bases left unmatched: 1. The CDR3 length is 14 residues. The CDR3 protein is CASSLGDSNSPLHF. CDR3 nucleotide sequence: TGTGCCAGCAGCTTAGGGGACAGTAATTCACCCCTCCACTTT.